This TCR beta chain was identified during a study of blood T cell repertoires in COVID-19. The overall study: From the United States, Italy and Spain came samples of acute and convalescent COVID-19.

In the original processing: Counts of nucleated cells, estimated from reference gene primer amplification, were obtained. The protocol was immunoSEQ multiplex PCR, while the TCRdb copy is restricted to in-frame clones and leaves out a portion. Clone size and the V and J calls come from that table; the DNA yielded D and trimming. The data show 200,000 to 250,000 clones, nearly 90% seen once. Cohort 3 recovered donors had two negative PCRs, clearance, or symptom resolution. The junction had 4 bases not matched to a gene; V was cut back by 2 bases and J by 6 bases. Germline-derived CDR1 and CDR2 are GTSNPN and SVGIG (reference sequence). The CDR3 sequence is 14 residues long.

The sample taken for sequencing was PBMCs or T cells enriched from blood (not recorded which). The clonotype comes from a man in his thirties or forties who had recovered from COVID-19. The V gene is TRBV30, the J gene TRBJ1-6, with 7 bases lining up with TRBD1. Here the CDR3 reads CAWSRSGGNSPLHF. Here the CDR3 DNA reads TGTGCCTGGAGTCGTTCAGGGGGTAATTCACCCCTCCACTTT.